The next 16 T cell receptor beta chains were all read from a single sample in a study. One entry per CDR3 protein, called by TCRdb with MiXCR from the RT-PCR reads. The data show more than 550,000 distinct CDR3 sequences, 11% to 15% seen once. Sequencing input: memory CD4+ T cells from blood. The receptors were gathered from a female donor in good health, serving as a healthy control.

In its sample, this clonotype was seen many times. The chain links TRBV7-3 to TRBJ2-5, with D possibly TRBD1 on 5 matching bases. Germline assignment: CDR1 SGHTA and CDR2 FQGTGA. The CDR3 runs 14 residues. Trimming left V 3 bases short and J 5 bases short, with 13 bases between. The CDR3 DNA is TGTGCCAGCAGCTTGATGGGGCAAAGCGAGACCCAGTACTTC. Amino acids: CASSLMGQSETQYF.

This clonotype has at least ten counts. The V gene is TRBV10-3, the J gene TRBJ1-2; D not resolved. Germline CDR1 is ENHRY and CDR2 is SYGVKD. The germline V and J ends were trimmed by 2 bases and 8 bases, with 18 bases remaining between them. The CDR3 extends over 15 amino acids. As DNA, the CDR3 is TGTGCCATCAGTGAGGAGCCTCCCTTCCTATGGGGCTACACCTTC. It codes for CAISEEPPFLWGYTF.

CDR3 loop: CASSLGLLAGVVNEQFF. CDR3 nucleotides: TGTGCCAGCAGCTTAGGGCTGCTAGCGGGAGTTGTCAATGAGCAGTTCTTC. The chain joins TRBV7-2 to TRBJ2-1, with TRBD2 matching over 10 bases. Germline CDR1 reads SGHTA; CDR2 reads FQGNSA. The CDR3 length is 17 residues. V dropped 1 base and J dropped 6; count of bases not matched to a gene: 9. The complete variable domain, with remaining parts taken from reference TRBV7-2 and TRBJ2-1, reads GAGVSQSPSNKVTEKGKDVELRCDPISGHTALYWYRQSLGQGLEFLIYFQGNSAPDKSGLPSDRFSAERTGGSVSTLTIQRTQQEDSAVYLCASSLGLLAGVVNEQFFGPGTRLTVL.

This clonotype turned up a few times. The chain recombines TRBV30 with TRBJ1-5; the D gene is possibly TRBD1 (6 bases). The V end was cut by 1 base, the J end by 7 bases, with 14 bases between. The CDR3 covers 14 residues. Looked up from germline, CDR1 is GTSNPN and CDR2 is SVGIG (reference sequence). CDR3 DNA sequence: TGTGCCTGGAGTGCAACAGGGAGTAGGCAGCCCCAGCATTTT. It specifies CAWSATGSRQPQHF. Looking up the rest from reference TRBV30 and TRBJ1-5 gives the full variable domain: SQTIHQWPATLVQPVGSPLSLECTVEGTSNPNLYWYRQAAGRGLQLLFYSVGIGQISSEVPQNLSASRPQDRQFILSSKKLLLSDSGFYLCAWSATGSRQPQHFGDGTRLSIL.

The chain carries TRBV20-1 and TRBJ1-3; TRBD1 might be the D (5 bases). The V gene lost 6 bases and the J gene lost 2 bases, with 11 bases spanning the gap. CDR1 and CDR2 from the germline V gene are DFQATT and SNEGSKA (reference sequence). This CDR3 contains 13 residues. CDR3 residues: CSASGPPGNTIYF. In DNA, the CDR3 is TGCAGTGCCTCGGGACCTCCTGGAAACACCATATATTTT.

This chain uses TRBV25-1 with TRBJ1-4; TRBD1 might be the D (6 bases). The germline V and J ends were trimmed by 6 bases and 6 bases, with 14 bases remaining between them. The CDR3 contains 14 residues. The germline gives CDR1 MGHDK, CDR2 SYGVNS. In DNA form, the CDR3 reads TGTGCCAGCAGCCGGACGGAGGGGGATGAAAAACTGTTTTTT. Its translation is CASSRTEGDEKLFF.

This chain links TRBV5-1 with TRBJ1-2, with TRBD1 matching over 9 bases. The CDR3 has 14 amino acids. V trimming: 2 bases; J trimming: 7 bases; junction bases outside the gene matches: 6. The germline gives CDR1 SGHRS, CDR2 YFSETQ. CDR3 coding DNA: TGCGCCAGCAGCTTTACAGGGGGCGCCGGTGGCTACACCTTC. This codes for CASSFTGGAGGYTF.

The chain uses TRBV11-2 and TRBJ1-1, with a possible D match to TRBD1 (6 bases). Germline values: CDR1 SGHAT, CDR2 FQNNGV. V dropped 5 bases and J dropped 6 bases, with 10 bases sitting between them. This CDR3 comprises 12 residues. The CDR3 loop is CASSVTGSEAFF. As DNA, the CDR3 is TGTGCCAGCAGCGTCACAGGGTCTGAAGCTTTCTTT.

The chain links TRBV7-2 to TRBJ2-1; 14 bases are a match to TRBD2. Germline CDR1 reads SGHTA; CDR2 reads FQGNSA. V was clipped by 5 bases and J by 13 bases; unmatched bases: 4. This CDR3 has 13 residues. CDR3 bases: TGTGCCAGCAGCACAGGACTAGCGGGGGGCCAGTTCTTC. Its protein is CASSTGLAGGQFF.

V and J are TRBV18 and TRBJ2-2; D is possibly TRBD1 or TRBD2 (5 bases each). The V end was cut by 2 bases, the J end by 7 bases, with 14 bases between. Germline V CDR1 and CDR2: KGHSH, LQKENI. The CDR3 extends over 15 amino acids. CDR3 in amino acids: CASSPLRGLGGELFF. The CDR3 DNA follows: TGTGCCAGCTCACCATTGAGGGGATTAGGCGGGGAGCTGTTTTTT.

The sample holds a few counts of this clonotype. An end of the junction does not agree with germline; a read error may underlie this. This chain joins TRBV7-3 and TRBJ2-7; 13 bases line up with TRBD2. The CDR3 is 14 amino acids. Germline V gives CDR1 SGHTA, CDR2 FQGTGA. The CDR3 loop reads CASSSPGLAGPLGF. In nucleotides, the CDR3 is TGTGCCAGCAGCTCTCCGGGACTAGCGGGACCCTTGGGCTTC.

This clonotype was recorded a few times. The CDR3 region has the DNA TGTGCCAGCAGTTCCCTCGAGGGTAGCGACGAGCAGTACTTC. Protein: CASSSLEGSDEQYF. The gene calls are TRBV2 and TRBJ2-7; tentatively, D is TRBD2 (5 bases). There are 14 residues in the CDR3. Trimming pared 5 bases from V and 5 bases from J, leaving 16 bases between. In germline, CDR1 is SNHLY, CDR2 FYNNEI.

This sequence joins TRBV7-3 and TRBJ2-1; perhaps TRBD2 as D (6 bases). Germline V gene sequence: CDR1 SGHTA, CDR2 FQGTGA. The CDR3 runs 15 residues. The ends were cut back, 1 base at V and 5 bases at J, with 12 bases in the middle. This chain's CDR3 is CASSLNRDSNNEQFF. Here the CDR3 DNA reads TGTGCCAGCAGCTTAAATAGGGACTCAAACAATGAGCAGTTCTTC. Variable domain in full (rest from reference TRBV7-3 and TRBJ2-1): GAGVSQTPSNKVTEKGKYVELRCDPISGHTALYWYRQSLGQGPEFLIYFQGTGAADDSGLPNDRFFAVRPEGSVSTLKIQRTERGDSAVYLCASSLNRDSNNEQFFGPGTRLTVL.

This clonotype has just a few counts. The chain carries TRBV3-1 and TRBJ2-7, with 9 bases matching TRBD1. The CDR3 runs to 15 residues. V was clipped by 2 bases and J by 3 bases; unmatched bases: 5. Germline-derived CDR1 and CDR2 are LGHDT and YNNKEL (reference sequence). Here the CDR3 reads CASSQRDRAFYEQYF. CDR3 nucleotide sequence: TGTGCCAGCAGCCAACGGGACAGGGCCTTCTACGAGCAGTACTTC.

The sample holds a few counts of this clonotype. J is TRBJ1-5 and V is TRBV6-1, with unresolved D. Trimming removed 3 bases from V and 6 bases from J, with 9 bases in between. The CDR3 length is 13 residues. Germline CDR1 reads MNHNS; CDR2 reads SASEGT. The CDR3 loop reads CASSENWGQPQHF. CDR3 in DNA: TGTGCCAGCAGTGAGAATTGGGGTCAGCCCCAGCATTTT.

The J gene is TRBJ1-1, the V gene TRBV9, with a weak D call TRBD1 (5 bases). CDR1 and CDR2 from the germline V gene are SGDLS and YYNGEE. Trimming removed 0 bases at V and 8 bases at J, with 14 bases between. The CDR3 is 14 amino acids. Written as DNA, the CDR3 is TGTGCCAGCAGCGTAGGCCCCGGGGGACGAGAAGCTTTCTTT. This codes for CASSVGPGGREAFF.